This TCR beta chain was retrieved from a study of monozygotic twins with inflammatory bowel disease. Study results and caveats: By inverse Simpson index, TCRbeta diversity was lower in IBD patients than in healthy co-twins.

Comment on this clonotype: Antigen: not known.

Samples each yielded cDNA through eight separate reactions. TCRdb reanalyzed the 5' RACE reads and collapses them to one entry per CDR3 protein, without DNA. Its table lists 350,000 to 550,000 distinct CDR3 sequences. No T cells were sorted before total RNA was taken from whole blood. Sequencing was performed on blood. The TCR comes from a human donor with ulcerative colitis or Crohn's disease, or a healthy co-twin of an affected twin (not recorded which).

CDR3 protein: CASSYSYTANQQETQYF. The V and J genes are TRBV6-5 and TRBJ2-5. Germline loops: CDR1 MNHEY, CDR2 SVGAGI. This CDR3 spans 17 amino acids.